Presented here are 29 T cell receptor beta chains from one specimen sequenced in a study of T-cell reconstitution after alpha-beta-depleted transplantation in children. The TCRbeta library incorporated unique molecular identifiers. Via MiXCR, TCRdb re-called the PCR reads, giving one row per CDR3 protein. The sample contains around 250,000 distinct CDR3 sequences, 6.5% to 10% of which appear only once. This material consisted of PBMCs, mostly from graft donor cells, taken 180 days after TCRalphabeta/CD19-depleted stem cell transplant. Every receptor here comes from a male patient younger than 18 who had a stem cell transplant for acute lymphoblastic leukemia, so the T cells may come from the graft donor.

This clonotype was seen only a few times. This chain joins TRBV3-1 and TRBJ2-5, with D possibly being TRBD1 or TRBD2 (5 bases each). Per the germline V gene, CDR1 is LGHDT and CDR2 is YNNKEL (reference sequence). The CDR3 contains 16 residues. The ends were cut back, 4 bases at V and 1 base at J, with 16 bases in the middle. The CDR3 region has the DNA TGTGCCAGCAGCCCACACCTCGGGGCGGCCCAAGAGACCCAGTACTTC. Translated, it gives CASSPHLGAAQETQYF.

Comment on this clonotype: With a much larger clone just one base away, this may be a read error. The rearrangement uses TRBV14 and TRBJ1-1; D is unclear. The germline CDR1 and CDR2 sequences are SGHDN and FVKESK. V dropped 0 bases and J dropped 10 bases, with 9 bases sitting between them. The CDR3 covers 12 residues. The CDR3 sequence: CASSQELRPAFF. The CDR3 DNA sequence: TGTGCCAGCAGCCAAGAGTTGCGGCCAGCTTTCTTT.

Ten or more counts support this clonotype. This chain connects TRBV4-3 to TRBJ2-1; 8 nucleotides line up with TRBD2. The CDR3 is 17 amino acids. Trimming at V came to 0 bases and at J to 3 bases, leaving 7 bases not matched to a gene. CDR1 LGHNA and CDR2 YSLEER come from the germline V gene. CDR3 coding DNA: TGCGCCAGCAGCCAAGAACGGGAGGGGCCACGCTACAATGAGCAGTTCTTC. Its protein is CASSQEREGPRYNEQFF.

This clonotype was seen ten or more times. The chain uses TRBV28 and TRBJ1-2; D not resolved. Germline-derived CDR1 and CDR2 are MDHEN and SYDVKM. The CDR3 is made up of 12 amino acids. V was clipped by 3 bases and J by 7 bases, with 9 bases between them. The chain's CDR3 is CASSFLSSGYTF. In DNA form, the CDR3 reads TGTGCCAGCAGTTTTCTGTCCAGTGGCTACACCTTC.

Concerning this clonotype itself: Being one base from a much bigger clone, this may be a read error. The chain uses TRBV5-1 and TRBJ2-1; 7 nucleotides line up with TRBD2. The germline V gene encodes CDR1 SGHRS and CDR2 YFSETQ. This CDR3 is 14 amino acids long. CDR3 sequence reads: CASSPGGAPNEQLF. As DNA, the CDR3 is TGCGCCAGCAGCCCGGGAGGCGCGCCTAATGAGCAGTTATTC.

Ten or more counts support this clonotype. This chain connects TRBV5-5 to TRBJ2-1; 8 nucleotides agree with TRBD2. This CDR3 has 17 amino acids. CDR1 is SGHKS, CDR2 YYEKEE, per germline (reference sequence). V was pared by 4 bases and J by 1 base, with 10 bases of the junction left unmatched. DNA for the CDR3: TGTGCCAGCAGCGGGGGGACTAGTATCCGATCCTACAATGAGCAGTTCTTC. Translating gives CASSGGTSIRSYNEQFF.

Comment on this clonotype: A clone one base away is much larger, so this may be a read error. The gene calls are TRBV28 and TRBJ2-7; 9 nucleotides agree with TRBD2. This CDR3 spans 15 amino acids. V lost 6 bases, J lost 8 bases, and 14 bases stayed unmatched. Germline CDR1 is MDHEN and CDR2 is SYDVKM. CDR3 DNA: TGTGCCAGCAGGGGGGGGGGCGAAGCGGGAGGCAAGCAGTACTTC. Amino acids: CASRGGGEAGGKQYF.

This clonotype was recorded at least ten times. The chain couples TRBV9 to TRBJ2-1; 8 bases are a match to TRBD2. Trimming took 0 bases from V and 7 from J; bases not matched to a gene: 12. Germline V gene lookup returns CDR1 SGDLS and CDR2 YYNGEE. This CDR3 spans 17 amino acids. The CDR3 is CASSVEFGAGVFNEQFF. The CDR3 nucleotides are TGTGCCAGCAGCGTAGAATTCGGAGCGGGGGTGTTTAATGAGCAGTTCTTC.

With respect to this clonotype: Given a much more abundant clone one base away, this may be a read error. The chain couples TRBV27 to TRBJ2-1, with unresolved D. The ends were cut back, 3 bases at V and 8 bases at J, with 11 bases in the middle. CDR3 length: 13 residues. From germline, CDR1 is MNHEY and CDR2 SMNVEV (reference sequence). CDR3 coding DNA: TGTGCCAGCAGTTTCCAACCAGTACATGAGCAGTTCTTC. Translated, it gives CASSFQPVHEQFF.

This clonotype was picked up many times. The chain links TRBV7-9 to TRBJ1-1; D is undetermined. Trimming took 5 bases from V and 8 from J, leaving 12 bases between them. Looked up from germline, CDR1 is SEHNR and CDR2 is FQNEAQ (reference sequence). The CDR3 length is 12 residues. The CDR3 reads CASSRGGSEAFF. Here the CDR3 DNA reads TGTGCCAGCAGCCGCGGCGGCAGCGAAGCTTTCTTT.

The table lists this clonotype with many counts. CDR3 amino acids: CASRPGQGSYGYTF. In DNA, the CDR3 is TGTGCCAGCAGACCGGGACAGGGGTCCTATGGCTACACCTTC. This chain links TRBV12-3 or TRBV12-4 with TRBJ1-2; 10 bases line up with TRBD1. The CDR3 runs 14 residues. With 6 bases clipped from V and 4 bases from J, the junction kept 5 bases outside the gene matches.

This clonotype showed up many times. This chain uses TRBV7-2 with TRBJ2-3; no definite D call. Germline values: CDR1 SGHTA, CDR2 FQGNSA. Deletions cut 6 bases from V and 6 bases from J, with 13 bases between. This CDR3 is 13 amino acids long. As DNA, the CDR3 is TGTGCCAGCAGTATGTCAACGGCGGATACGCAGTATTTT. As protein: CASSMSTADTQYF.

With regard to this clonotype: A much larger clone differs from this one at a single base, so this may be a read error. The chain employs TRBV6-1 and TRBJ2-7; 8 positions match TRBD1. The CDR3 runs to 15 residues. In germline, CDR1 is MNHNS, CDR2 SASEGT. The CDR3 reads CASGDRGAPSYEQHF. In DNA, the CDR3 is TGTGCCAGCGGAGACAGGGGCGCCCCCTCCTACGAGCAGCACTTC.

The CDR3: CASSPNSYGTIFQRYF. The CDR3 nucleotides read TGTGCCAGCTCCCCAAATTCTTACGGGACAATTTTTCAAAGGTATTTT. This chain joins TRBV18 and TRBJ2-3, with D perhaps TRBD1 (6 bases). Trimming took off 6 bases at V and 14 bases at J, with 30 bases between the two ends. The CDR3 sequence is 16 residues long. The V gene's germline CDR1 is KGHSH and CDR2 LQKENI.

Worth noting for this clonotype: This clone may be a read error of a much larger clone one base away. The CDR3 DNA sequence: TGTGCCAGCAGCGTAAGACAGGGCCCTAATGAAAAACTGTTTTTT. Its translation is CASSVRQGPNEKLFF. The chain joins TRBV7-9 to TRBJ1-4, with 7 bases lining up with TRBD1. The germline gives CDR1 SEHNR, CDR2 FQNEAQ (reference sequence). This CDR3 region has 15 residues. Unmatched junction bases numbered 6, after V lost 5 bases and J lost 3 bases. The whole variable domain, filled in from reference TRBV7-9 and TRBJ1-4, reads DTGVSQNPRHKITKRGQNVTFRCDPISEHNRLYWYRQTLGQGPEFLTYFQNEAQLEKSRLLSDRFSAERPKGSFSTLEIQRTEQGDSAMYLCASSVRQGPNEKLFFGSGTQLSVL.

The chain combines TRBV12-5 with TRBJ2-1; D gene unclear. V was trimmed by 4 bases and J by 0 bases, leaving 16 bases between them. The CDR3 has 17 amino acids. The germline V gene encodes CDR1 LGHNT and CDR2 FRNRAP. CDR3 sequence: CASGSRQSKNSYNEQFF. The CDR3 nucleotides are TGTGCTAGTGGTTCCCGGCAGTCTAAGAACTCCTACAATGAGCAGTTCTTC.

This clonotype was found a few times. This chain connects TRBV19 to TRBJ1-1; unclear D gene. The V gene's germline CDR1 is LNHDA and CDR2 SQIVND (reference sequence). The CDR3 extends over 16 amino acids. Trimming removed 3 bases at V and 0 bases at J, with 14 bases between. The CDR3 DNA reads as TGTGCCAGTAGTATGGTGGCAGGAGGAATGAACACTGAAGCTTTCTTT. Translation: CASSMVAGGMNTEAFF.

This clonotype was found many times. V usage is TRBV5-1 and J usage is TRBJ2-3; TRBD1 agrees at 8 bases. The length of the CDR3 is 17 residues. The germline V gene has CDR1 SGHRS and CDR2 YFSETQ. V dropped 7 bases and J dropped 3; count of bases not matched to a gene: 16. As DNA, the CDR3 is TGCGCCAGCGCTGAGGGTCCTTTCAGGGGGCAGACAGATACGCAGTATTTT. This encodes CASAEGPFRGQTDTQYF.

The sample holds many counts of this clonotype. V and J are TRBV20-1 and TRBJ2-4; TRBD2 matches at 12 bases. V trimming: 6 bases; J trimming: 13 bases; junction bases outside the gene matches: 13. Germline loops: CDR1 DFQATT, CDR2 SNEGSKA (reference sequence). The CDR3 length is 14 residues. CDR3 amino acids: CSAEIPGTSGRQYF. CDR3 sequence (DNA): TGCAGTGCAGAAATTCCCGGGACTAGCGGGCGACAGTACTTC.

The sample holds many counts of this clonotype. In DNA, the CDR3 is TGTGCCAGCAGCTTACGGCGAGCGGGAGTGGGTAATACGCAGTATTTT. Translation: CASSLRRAGVGNTQYF. The rearrangement links TRBV5-6 to TRBJ2-3; TRBD2 matches at 8 bases. The CDR3 extends over 16 amino acids. After removal of 2 bases from V and 7 bases from J, the junction contained 12 bases not matched to a gene. Germline V lookup: CDR1 SGHDT, CDR2 YYEEEE.

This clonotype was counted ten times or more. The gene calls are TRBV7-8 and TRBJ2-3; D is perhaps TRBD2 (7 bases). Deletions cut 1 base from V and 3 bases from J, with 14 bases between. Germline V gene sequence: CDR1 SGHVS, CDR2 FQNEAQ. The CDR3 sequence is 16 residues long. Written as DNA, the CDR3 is TGTGCCAGCAGCTTAGTATCGGGGGGCTTAACAGATACGCAGTATTTT. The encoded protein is CASSLVSGGLTDTQYF.

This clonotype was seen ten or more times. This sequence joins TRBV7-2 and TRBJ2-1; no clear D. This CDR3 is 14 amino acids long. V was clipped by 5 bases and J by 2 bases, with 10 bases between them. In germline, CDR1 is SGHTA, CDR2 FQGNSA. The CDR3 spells CASSPTWAYNEQFF. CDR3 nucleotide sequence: TGTGCCAGCAGCCCCACGTGGGCCTACAATGAGCAGTTCTTC.

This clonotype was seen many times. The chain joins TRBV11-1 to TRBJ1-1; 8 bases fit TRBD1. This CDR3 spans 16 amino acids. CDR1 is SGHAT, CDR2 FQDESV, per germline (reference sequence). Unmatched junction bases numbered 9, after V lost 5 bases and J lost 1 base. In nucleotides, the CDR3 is TGTGCCAGCAGCATCTCGGACAGGGTATGGAACACTGAAGCTTTCTTT. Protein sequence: CASSISDRVWNTEAFF.

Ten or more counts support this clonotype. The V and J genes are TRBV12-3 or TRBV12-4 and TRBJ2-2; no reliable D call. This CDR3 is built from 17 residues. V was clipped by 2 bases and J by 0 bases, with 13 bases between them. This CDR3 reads CASSLYPDPANTGELFF. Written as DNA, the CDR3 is TGTGCCAGCAGTTTATATCCAGACCCCGCGAACACCGGGGAGCTGTTTTTT.

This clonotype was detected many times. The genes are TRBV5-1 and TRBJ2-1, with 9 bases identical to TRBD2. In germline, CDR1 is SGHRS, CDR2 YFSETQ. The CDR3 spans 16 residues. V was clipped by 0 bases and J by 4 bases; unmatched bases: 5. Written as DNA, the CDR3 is TGCGCCAGCAGCTTGGGAGGGCTAGCGGGATACAATGAGCAGTTCTTC. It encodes CASSLGGLAGYNEQFF.

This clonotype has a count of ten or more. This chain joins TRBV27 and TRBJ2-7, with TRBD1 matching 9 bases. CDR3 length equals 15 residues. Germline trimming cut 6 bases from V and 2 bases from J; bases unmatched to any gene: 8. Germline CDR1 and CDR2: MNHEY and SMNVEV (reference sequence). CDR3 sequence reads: CASSSPGTGTYEQYF. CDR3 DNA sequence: TGTGCCAGCAGCAGCCCCGGGACAGGGACCTACGAGCAGTACTTC.

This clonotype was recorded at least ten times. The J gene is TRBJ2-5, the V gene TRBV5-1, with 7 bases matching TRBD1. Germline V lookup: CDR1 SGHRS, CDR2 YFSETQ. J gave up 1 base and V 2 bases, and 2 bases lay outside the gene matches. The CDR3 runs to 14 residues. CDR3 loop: CASSLRDSQETQYF. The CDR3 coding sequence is TGCGCCAGCAGCTTAAGGGACAGCCAAGAGACCCAGTACTTC.

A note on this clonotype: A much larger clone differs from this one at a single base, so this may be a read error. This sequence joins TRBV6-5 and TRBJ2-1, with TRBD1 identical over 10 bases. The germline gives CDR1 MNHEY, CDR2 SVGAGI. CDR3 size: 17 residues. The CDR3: CASGYGYRDRGYNEQFF. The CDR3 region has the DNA TGTGCCAGCGGTTACGGTTATCGGGACAGGGGCTACAATGAGCAGTTCTTC.

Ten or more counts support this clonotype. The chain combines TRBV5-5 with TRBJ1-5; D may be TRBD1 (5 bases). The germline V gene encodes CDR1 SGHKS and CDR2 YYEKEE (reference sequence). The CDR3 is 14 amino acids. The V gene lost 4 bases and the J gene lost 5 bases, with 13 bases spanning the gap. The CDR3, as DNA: TGTGCCAGCAGCCCCAAGGACACTTATCAGCCCCAGCATTTT. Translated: CASSPKDTYQPQHF.